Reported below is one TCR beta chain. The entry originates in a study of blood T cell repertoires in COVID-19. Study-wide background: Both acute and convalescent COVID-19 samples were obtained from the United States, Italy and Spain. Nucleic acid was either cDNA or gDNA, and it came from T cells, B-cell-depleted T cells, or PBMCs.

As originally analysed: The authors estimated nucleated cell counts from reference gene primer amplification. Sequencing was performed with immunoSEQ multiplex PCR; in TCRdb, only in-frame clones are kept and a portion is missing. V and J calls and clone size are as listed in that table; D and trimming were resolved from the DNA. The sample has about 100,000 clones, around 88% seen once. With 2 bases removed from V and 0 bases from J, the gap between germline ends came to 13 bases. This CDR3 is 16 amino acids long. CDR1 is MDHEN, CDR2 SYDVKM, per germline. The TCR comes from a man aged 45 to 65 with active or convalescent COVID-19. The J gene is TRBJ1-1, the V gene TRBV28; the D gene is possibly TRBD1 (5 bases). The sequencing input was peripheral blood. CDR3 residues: CASSLGGRPMNTEAFF. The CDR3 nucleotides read TGTGCCAGCAGTTTAGGGGGGAGACCCATGAACACTGAAGCTTTCTTT.